This TCR beta chain was retrieved from a study of T cell repertoires in cytomegalovirus infection. Study-wide results and caveats: Dominating the ex vivo response were TCR beta clonotypes that were CMV-specific and HLA-C-restricted.

The V end was cut by 0 bases, the J end by 8 bases, with 16 bases between. Germline V gives CDR1 LNHDA, CDR2 SQIVND (reference sequence). The CDR3 length is 16 residues. MiXCR, applied by TCRdb to the reads, yields one record per CDR3 protein. Of roughly 990,000 distinct CDR3 sequences listed, roughly 31% are singletons. As regards this clonotype: Its target is unknown.

The source is a human donor in good health (CMV status not recorded). Some clones in this sample may be carry-over from other donors' samples. J is TRBJ1-4 and V is TRBV19; D is unclear. Sequencing was performed on cultured CD8+ T cells from PBMCs, taken from culture after CMV antigen stimulation. The CDR3 region is CASSIDHLPQGEKLFF. The CDR3 region has the DNA TGTGCCAGTAGTATAGATCACCTCCCTCAAGGGGAAAAACTGTTTTTT.